This TCR beta chain appears in the sequencing data of a study of CD8 T cells in Susac syndrome. The overall study: Patients with Susac syndrome were therapy-naive, on corticosteroids, or on intravenous immunoglobulin alone at the time that blood was drawn.

V lost 1 base and J lost 3; bases outside the gene matches: 16. CDR1 is SEHNR and CDR2 is FQNEAQ in the germline V gene (reference sequence). The CDR3 is 19 residues long. Random hexamers primed reverse transcription of about 0.5 to 1 ug RNA. It was immunoSEQ multiplex PCR that amplified TCR beta CDR3 across 54 Vbeta and 13 Jbeta. TCRdb itself ran the immunoSEQ multiplex PCR reads through MiXCR, one entry per CDR3 protein. In the table there are under 85,000 distinct CDR3 sequences, roughly 92% of which are singletons. Diagnostic criteria defined recently for definite or probable disease were met by the Susac syndrome patients.

What was sequenced was CD8+ T cells from PBMCs. The clonotype comes from a human donor with Susac syndrome. The chain carries TRBV7-9 and TRBJ1-2; 8 nucleotides align to TRBD1. The CDR3 DNA is TGTGCCAGCAGCTTAGTCTCTTCGGCCGAGACAGGGGTTCACTATGGCTACACCTTC. Translated: CASSLVSSAETGVHYGYTF. Full variable domain (outside the CDR3, taken from reference TRBV7-9 and TRBJ1-2): DTGVSQNPRHKITKRGQNVTFRCDPISEHNRLYWYRQTLGQGPEFLTYFQNEAQLEKSRLLSDRFSAERPKGSFSTLEIQRTEQGDSAMYLCASSLVSSAETGVHYGYTFGSGTRLTVV.